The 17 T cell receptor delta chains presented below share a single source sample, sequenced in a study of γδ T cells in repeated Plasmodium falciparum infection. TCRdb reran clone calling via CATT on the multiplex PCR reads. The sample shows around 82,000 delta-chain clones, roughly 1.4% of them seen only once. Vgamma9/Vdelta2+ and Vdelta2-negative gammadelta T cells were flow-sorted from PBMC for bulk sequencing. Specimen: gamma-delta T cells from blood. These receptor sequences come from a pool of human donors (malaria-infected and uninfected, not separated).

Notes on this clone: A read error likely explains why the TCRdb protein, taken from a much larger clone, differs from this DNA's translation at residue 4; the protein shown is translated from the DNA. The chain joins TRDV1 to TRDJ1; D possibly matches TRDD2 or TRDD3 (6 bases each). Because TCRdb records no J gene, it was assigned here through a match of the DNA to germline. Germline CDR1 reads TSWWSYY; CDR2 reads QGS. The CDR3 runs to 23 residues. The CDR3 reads CALRELVSYRPTTAYWVPDKLIF. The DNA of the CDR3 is TGTGCTCTTAGGGAACTAGTGTCCTACCGTCCTACGACGGCGTACTGGGTCCCCGATAAACTCATCTTT.

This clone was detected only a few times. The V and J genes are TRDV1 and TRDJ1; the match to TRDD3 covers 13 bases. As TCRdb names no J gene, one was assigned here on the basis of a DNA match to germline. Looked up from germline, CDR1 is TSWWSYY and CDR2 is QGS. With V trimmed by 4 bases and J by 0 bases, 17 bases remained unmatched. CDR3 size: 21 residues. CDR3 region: CALGVLSTAYWGIRYTDKLIF. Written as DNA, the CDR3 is TGTGCTCTTGGGGTTTTGTCTACAGCCTACTGGGGGATACGTTACACCGATAAACTCATCTTT.

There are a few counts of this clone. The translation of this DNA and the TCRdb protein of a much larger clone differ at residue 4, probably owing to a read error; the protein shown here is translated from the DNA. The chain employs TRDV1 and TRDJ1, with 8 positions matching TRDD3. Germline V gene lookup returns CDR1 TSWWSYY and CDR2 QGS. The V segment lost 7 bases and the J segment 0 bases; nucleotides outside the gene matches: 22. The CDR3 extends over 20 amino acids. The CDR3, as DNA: TGTGCTCTTGAGGCTCTAGAGCTCCCAAACTGGGGGCTTAACACCGATAAACTCATCTTT. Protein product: CALEALELPNWGLNTDKLIF.

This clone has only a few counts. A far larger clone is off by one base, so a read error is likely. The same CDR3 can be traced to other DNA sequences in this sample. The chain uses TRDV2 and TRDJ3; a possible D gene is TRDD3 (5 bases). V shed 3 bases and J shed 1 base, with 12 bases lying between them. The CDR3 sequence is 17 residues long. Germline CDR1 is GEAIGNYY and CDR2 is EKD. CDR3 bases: TGTGCCTGTGACTCTACTGGTGGATCCTGGGACACCCGACAGATGTTTTTC. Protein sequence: CACDSTGGSWDTRQMFF.

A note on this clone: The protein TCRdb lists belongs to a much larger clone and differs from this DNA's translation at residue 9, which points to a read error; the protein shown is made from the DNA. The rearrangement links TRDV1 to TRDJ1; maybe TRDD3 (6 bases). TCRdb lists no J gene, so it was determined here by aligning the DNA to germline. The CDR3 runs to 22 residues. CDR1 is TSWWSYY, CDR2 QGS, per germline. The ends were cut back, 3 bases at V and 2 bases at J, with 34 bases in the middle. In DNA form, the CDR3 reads TGTGCTCTTGGGGACCATCACTACTCCTTTCACTGGGCCGCCCTCCGTACCGATAAACTCATCTTT. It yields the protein CALGDHHYSFHWAALRTDKLIF.

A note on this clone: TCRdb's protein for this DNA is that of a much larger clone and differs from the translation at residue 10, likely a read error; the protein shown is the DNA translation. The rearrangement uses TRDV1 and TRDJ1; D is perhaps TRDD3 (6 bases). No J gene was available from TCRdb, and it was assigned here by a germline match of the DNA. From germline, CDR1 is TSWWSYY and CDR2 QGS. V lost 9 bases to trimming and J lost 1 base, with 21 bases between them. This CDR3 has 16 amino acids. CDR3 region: CALEEAGVGATDKLIF. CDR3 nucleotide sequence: TGTGCTCTGGAGGAAGCAGGGGTGGGGGCCACCGATAAACTCATCTTT.

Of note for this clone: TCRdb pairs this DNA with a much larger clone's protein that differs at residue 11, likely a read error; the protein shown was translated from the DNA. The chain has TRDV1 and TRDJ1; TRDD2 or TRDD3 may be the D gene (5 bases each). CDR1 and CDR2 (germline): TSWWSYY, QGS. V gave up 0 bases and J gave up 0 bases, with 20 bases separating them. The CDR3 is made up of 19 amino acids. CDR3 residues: CALGELAPNWWTYTDKLIF. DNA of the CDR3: TGTGCTCTTGGGGAACTAGCTCCTAACTGGTGGACGTACACCGATAAACTCATCTTT.

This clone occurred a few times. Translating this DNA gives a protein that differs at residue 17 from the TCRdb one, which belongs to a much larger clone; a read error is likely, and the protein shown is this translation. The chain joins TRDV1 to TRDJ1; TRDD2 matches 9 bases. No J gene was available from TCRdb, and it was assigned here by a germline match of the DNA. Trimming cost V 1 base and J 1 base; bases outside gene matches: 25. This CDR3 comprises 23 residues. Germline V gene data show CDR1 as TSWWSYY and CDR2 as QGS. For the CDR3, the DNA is TGTGCTCTTGGGGAACATTGTTGTAGGCCTTCCTACTCCTACGGGGGATGCACCGATAAACTCATCTTT. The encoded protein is CALGEHCCRPSYSYGGCTDKLIF.

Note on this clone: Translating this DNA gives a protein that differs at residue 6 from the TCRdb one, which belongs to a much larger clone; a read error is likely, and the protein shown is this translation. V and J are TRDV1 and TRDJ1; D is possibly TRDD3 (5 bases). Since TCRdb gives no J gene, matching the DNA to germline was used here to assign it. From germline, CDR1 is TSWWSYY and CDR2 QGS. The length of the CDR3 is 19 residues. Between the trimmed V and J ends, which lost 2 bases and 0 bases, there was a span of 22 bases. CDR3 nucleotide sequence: TGTGCTCTTGGGGAAATGTGGGGTCCCTCAGGGAAGTACACCGATAAACTCATCTTT. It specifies CALGEMWGPSGKYTDKLIF.

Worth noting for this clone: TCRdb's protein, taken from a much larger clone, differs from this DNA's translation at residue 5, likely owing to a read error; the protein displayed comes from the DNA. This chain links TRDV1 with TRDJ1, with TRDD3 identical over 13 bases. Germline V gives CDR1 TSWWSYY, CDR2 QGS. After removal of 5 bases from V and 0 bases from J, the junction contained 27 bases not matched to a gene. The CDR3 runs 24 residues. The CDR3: CALGKPAYALTGGYAREYTDKLIF. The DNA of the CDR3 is TGTGCTCTTGGGAAACCGGCCTACGCCCTTACTGGGGGATACGCGCGGGAGTACACCGATAAACTCATCTTT.

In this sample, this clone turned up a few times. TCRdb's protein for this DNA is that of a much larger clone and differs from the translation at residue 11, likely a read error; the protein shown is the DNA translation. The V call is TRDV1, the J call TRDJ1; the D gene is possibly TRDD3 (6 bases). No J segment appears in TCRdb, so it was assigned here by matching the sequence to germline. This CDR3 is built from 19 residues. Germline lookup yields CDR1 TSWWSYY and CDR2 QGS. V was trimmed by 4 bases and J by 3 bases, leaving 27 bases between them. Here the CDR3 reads CALGARLVGGHAEADKLIF. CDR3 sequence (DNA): TGTGCTCTTGGGGCCCGGCTGGTCGGGGGACACGCAGAGGCCGATAAACTCATCTTT.

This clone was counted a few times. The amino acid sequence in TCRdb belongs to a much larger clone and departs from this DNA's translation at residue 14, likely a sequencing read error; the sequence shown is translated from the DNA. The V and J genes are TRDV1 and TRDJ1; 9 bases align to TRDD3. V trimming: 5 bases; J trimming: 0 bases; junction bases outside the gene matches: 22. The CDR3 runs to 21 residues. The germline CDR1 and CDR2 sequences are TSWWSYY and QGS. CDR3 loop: CALGPTWGPRYWGRHTDKLIF. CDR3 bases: TGTGCTCTTGGGCCCACTTGGGGTCCTAGATACTGGGGGAGGCACACCGATAAACTCATCTTT.

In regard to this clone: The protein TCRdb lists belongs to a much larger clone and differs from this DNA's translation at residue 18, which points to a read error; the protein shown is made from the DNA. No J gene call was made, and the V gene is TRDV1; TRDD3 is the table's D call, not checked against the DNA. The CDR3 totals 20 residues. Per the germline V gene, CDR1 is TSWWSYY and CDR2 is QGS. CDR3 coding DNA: TGTGCTCTTGGGGAACGGGGCGATAGCCCTCGCCGACGTTTCACCGATAAACCCATCTTT. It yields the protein CALGERGDSPRRRFTDKPIF.

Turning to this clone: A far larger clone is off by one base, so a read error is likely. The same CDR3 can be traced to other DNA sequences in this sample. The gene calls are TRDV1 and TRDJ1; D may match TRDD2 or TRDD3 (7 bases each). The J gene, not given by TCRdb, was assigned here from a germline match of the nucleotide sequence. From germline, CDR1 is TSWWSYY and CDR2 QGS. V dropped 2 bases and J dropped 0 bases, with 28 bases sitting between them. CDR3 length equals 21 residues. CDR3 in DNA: TGTGCTCTTGGGGAATCGCTCTCCTATCCCTTCCTGGGGGTTTACACCGATAAACTCATCTTT. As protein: CALGESLSYPFLGVYTDKLIF.

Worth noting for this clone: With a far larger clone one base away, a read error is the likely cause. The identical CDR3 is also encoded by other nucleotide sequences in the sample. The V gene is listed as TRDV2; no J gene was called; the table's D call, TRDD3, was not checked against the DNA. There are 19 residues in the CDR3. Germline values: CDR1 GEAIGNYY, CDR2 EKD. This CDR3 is CACDTLVGDSPWDTRQMFF. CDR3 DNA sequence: TGTGCCTGTGACACCCTAGTGGGGGATAGTCCCTGGGACACCCGACAAATGTTTTTC.

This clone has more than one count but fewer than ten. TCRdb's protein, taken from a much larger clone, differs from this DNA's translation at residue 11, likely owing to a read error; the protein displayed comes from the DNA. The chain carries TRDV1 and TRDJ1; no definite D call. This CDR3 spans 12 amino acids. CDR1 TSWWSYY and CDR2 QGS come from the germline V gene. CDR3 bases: TGTGCTCTTGGGGAACGGGGCCACAAACTCACCTTT. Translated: CALGERGHKLTF.

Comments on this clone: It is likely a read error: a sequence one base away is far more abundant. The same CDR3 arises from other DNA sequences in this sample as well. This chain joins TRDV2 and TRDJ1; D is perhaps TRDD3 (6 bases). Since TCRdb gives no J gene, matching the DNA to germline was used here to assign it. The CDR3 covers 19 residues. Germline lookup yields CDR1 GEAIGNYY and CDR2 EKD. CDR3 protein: CACDTVGLEGGIRADKLIF. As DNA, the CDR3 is TGCGCCTGTGACACCGTCGGCCTCGAGGGTGGGATAAGGGCCGATAAACTCATCTTT.